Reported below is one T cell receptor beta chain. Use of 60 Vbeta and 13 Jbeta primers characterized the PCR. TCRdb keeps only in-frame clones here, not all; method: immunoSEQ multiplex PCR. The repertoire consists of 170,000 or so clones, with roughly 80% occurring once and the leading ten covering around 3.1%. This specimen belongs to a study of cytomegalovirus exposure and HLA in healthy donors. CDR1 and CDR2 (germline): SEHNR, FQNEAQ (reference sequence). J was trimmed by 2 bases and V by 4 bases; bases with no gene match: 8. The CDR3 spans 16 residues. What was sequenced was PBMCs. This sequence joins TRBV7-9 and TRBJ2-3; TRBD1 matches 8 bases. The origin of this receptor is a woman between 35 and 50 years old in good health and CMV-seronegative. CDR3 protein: CASSSEAGGYTDTQYF. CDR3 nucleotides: TGTGCCAGCAGCTCGGAGGCAGGGGGCTACACAGATACGCAGTATTTT.